This T cell receptor beta chain stems from a study of shared clonotypes between healthy human individuals. The naive CD8 fraction comprised CD45RO-negative cells positively selected for CCR7 and excluded terminally differentiated effector memory CD45RA+ cells. The CDR3 length is 16 residues. In germline, CDR1 is ENHRY, CDR2 SYGVKD. V lost 4 bases, J lost 6 bases, and 9 bases stayed unmatched. Produced via immunoSEQ multiplex PCR; TCRdb's table is partial and in-frame only. The sample holds about 820,000 clones, around 92% seen once. This sequence joins TRBV10-3 and TRBJ2-2; 9 bases agree with TRBD1. Material for sequencing was naive CD8+ T cells sorted from blood. This clonotype originated in a man aged 30 to 45 in good health. The chain's CDR3 is CAISGPRTGEAGELFF. The CDR3 DNA reads TGTGCCATCAGTGGCCCAAGGACAGGGGAGGCCGGGGAGCTGTTTTTT.